One and the same sample provided the 23 T cell receptor beta chains below, sequenced in a study of response to subunit inactivated influenza vaccine. TCRdb re-derived calls from the RT-PCR reads in MiXCR, one entry per CDR3 protein. This table holds fewer than 700,000 distinct CDR3 sequences, approximately 12% found once. The source material was PBMCs from blood, sampled 45 days after vaccination. These TCRs come from a man in his fifties who received an inactivated influenza vaccine.

The chain employs TRBV2 and TRBJ2-1, with D unresolved. V was trimmed by 6 bases and J by 0 bases, leaving 3 bases between them. Germline V gene sequence: CDR1 SNHLY, CDR2 FYNNEI. The length of the CDR3 is 12 residues. The CDR3 coding sequence is TGTGCCAGCAGGAACTCCTACAATGAGCAGTTCTTC. It is translated as CASRNSYNEQFF.

This clonotype was recorded at least ten times. V is TRBV7-2 and J is TRBJ1-2; 9 bases agree with TRBD1. CDR1 SGHTA and CDR2 FQGNSA come from the germline V gene. V was clipped by 5 bases and J by 4 bases; unmatched bases: 11. This CDR3 is 16 amino acids long. CDR3 nucleotides: TGTGCCAGCAGCCCGAACAGGGGGCGCATTAGCTATGGCTACACCTTC. Amino acids: CASSPNRGRISYGYTF. The complete variable domain, with remaining parts taken from reference TRBV7-2 and TRBJ1-2, reads GAGVSQSPSNKVTEKGKDVELRCDPISGHTALYWYRQSLGQGLEFLIYFQGNSAPDKSGLPSDRFSAERTGGSVSTLTIQRTQQEDSAVYLCASSPNRGRISYGYTFGSGTRLTVV.

This clonotype was seen just once. The chain carries TRBV28 and TRBJ1-6; TRBD1 aligns across 7 bases. V was clipped by 6 bases and J by 9 bases; unmatched bases: 8. The CDR3 consists of 14 residues. The germline V gene has CDR1 MDHEN and CDR2 SYDVKM. The CDR3 reads CASSSGTAVSPLHF. The CDR3, as DNA: TGTGCCAGCAGCTCCGGGACAGCGGTTTCACCCCTCCACTTT.

The chain has TRBV5-1 and TRBJ2-5; D not resolved. This CDR3 is built from 15 residues. Germline values: CDR1 SGHRS, CDR2 YFSETQ. Trimming removed 0 bases from V and 5 bases from J, with 14 bases in between. CDR3 sequence: CASSLAERLVETQYF. CDR3 sequence (DNA): TGCGCCAGCAGCTTGGCGGAACGGTTGGTGGAGACCCAGTACTTC.

The chain carries TRBV20-1 and TRBJ2-1; the match to TRBD2 covers 8 bases. CDR3 length: 16 amino acids. After removal of 2 bases from V and 3 bases from J, the junction contained 9 bases not matched to a gene. Germline CDR1 is DFQATT and CDR2 is SNEGSKA (reference sequence). This chain's CDR3 is CSARPIAGSYYNEQFF. The CDR3 DNA reads as TGCAGTGCTAGACCCATAGCGGGAAGTTACTACAATGAGCAGTTCTTC.

A few counts support this clonotype. V and J are TRBV12-3 or TRBV12-4 and TRBJ2-7, with 7 bases aligning to TRBD1. CDR3 length: 14 amino acids. Trimming removed 7 bases from V and 2 bases from J; junction bases left unmatched: 8. The CDR3: CASTKTGTAYEQYF. The CDR3 DNA follows: TGTGCCAGCACCAAGACAGGGACCGCCTACGAGCAGTACTTC.

The chain is built from TRBV7-2 and TRBJ1-3; D gene uncertain. Germline V lookup: CDR1 SGHTA, CDR2 FQGNSA. Trimming removed 5 bases from V and 1 base from J, with 6 bases in between. CDR3 length equals 13 residues. In nucleotides, the CDR3 is TGTGCCAGCAGCCCGAGATCTGGAAACACCATATATTTT. Protein product: CASSPRSGNTIYF.

The chain links TRBV6-2 or TRBV6-3 to TRBJ2-5; D is possibly TRBD2 (5 bases). Trimming pared 5 bases from V and 6 bases from J, leaving 22 bases between. The CDR3 contains 16 residues. CDR1 and CDR2 from the germline V gene are MNHEY and SVGEGT. CDR3 nucleotides: TGTGCCAGCAGTCCCGGACTCCCACCCCGCCAGAAGACCCAGTACTTC. Protein sequence: CASSPGLPPRQKTQYF.

This clonotype has only one observation. V usage is TRBV11-2 and J usage is TRBJ1-5; D gene uncertain. Per germline, CDR1 SGHAT and CDR2 FQNNGV. The V gene lost 1 base and the J gene lost 3 bases, with 10 bases spanning the gap. The CDR3 is 15 residues long. The chain's CDR3 is CASSLGREANQPQHF. The CDR3 nucleotides read TGTGCCAGCAGCTTAGGGAGGGAGGCCAATCAGCCCCAGCATTTT.

This clonotype has just a few counts. CDR3 sequence: CASHRGGYEQFF. Written as DNA, the CDR3 is TGTGCCAGCCATCGAGGAGGTTATGAGCAGTTCTTC. The rearrangement uses TRBV7-2 and TRBJ2-1; maybe TRBD2 (5 bases). In germline, CDR1 is SGHTA, CDR2 FQGNSA. The CDR3 is made up of 12 amino acids. The germline V and J ends were trimmed by 8 bases and 8 bases, with 13 bases remaining between them.

V usage is TRBV20-1 and J usage is TRBJ1-1; tentative D call: TRBD1 (5 bases). The germline V gene encodes CDR1 DFQATT and CDR2 SNEGSKA (reference sequence). V gave up 1 base and J gave up 0 bases, with 9 bases separating them. This CDR3 region has 14 residues. The CDR3 bases are TGCAGTGCTAGAGTAGCAGGGATGAACACTGAAGCTTTCTTT. This gives the protein CSARVAGMNTEAFF.

This clonotype was picked up many times. V usage is TRBV11-2 and J usage is TRBJ1-6, with D possibly being TRBD1 (5 bases). The CDR3 is 15 amino acids. The V gene's germline CDR1 is SGHAT and CDR2 FQNNGV. The V and J ends lost 3 bases and 7 bases respectively, with 13 bases between them. DNA for the CDR3: TGTGCCAGCAGCTTTACGACGGGGCACAATTCACCCCTCCACTTT. Translated, it gives CASSFTTGHNSPLHF.

V usage is TRBV6-5 and J usage is TRBJ2-1; maybe TRBD2 (6 bases). The CDR3 covers 15 residues. Trimming left V 4 bases short and J 6 bases short, with 16 bases between. Per the germline V gene, CDR1 is MNHEY and CDR2 is SVGAGI. The CDR3 here is CASSSGLPGSNEQFF. CDR3 nucleotides: TGTGCCAGCAGTTCCGGACTACCGGGATCCAATGAGCAGTTCTTC.

This clonotype was counted between two and nine times. Germline and junction disagree at one end, which may indicate a read error. The genes are TRBV20-1 and TRBJ1-2; D might be TRBD1 (6 bases). The germline CDR1 and CDR2 sequences are DFQATT and SNEGSKA (reference sequence). This CDR3 has 12 amino acids. CDR3 sequence reads: CSVSSGTWSLPF. Written as DNA, the CDR3 is TGCAGTGTCAGCAGCGGGACATGGTCTCTCCCCTTC.

A few counts support this clonotype. The chain couples TRBV6-2 or TRBV6-3 to TRBJ1-1; 10 nucleotides align to TRBD1. Trimming cost V 1 base and J 4 bases; bases outside gene matches: 18. This CDR3 contains 20 residues. Germline V gives CDR1 MNHEY, CDR2 SVGEGT. CDR3 residues: CASSYLVGVLTGGPTTEAFF. In DNA form, the CDR3 reads TGTGCCAGCAGTTACTTAGTTGGCGTTTTGACAGGGGGCCCTACCACTGAAGCTTTCTTT.

This clonotype was seen a handful of times. The rearrangement joins TRBV20-1 to TRBJ2-5, with D uncertain. The CDR3 has 14 amino acids. V lost 3 bases to trimming and J lost 5 bases, with 16 bases between them. Germline V gene sequence: CDR1 DFQATT, CDR2 SNEGSKA (reference sequence). The CDR3 sequence is CSARKHPEQETQYF. As DNA, the CDR3 is TGCAGTGCTAGGAAACACCCCGAGCAGGAGACCCAGTACTTC.

This clonotype was detected ten times or more. The CDR3 sequence: CASSRSTGELFF. The CDR3 nucleotides are TGTGCCAGCAGCCGTTCCACCGGGGAGCTGTTTTTT. V usage is TRBV11-3 and J usage is TRBJ2-2; D gene uncertain. Trimming pared 5 bases from V and 4 bases from J, leaving 5 bases between. Germline CDR1 and CDR2: SGHNT and YENEEA. The CDR3 spans 12 residues.

This clonotype has a count of ten or more. This rearrangement joins TRBV4-3 to TRBJ2-7; a weak D match, TRBD1 (5 bases). Germline V gene lookup returns CDR1 LGHNA and CDR2 YSLEER. V shed 0 bases and J shed 3 bases, with 6 bases lying between them. The CDR3 is 13 amino acids. The CDR3 bases are TGCGCCAGCAGCCAAGACAGGGACTACGAGCAGTACTTC. Translation: CASSQDRDYEQYF.

The chain couples TRBV30 to TRBJ2-2; D is unclear. V gave up 5 bases and J gave up 7 bases, with 11 bases separating them. Germline values: CDR1 GTSNPN, CDR2 SVGIG (reference sequence). This CDR3 has 12 amino acids. As DNA, the CDR3 is TGTGCCTGGGTGCCTCTTAACGGGGAGCTGTTTTTT. Its translation is CAWVPLNGELFF.

This clonotype was seen a handful of times. The V and J genes are TRBV3-1 and TRBJ1-2; no definite D call. In germline, CDR1 is LGHDT, CDR2 YNNKEL (reference sequence). V was pared by 1 base and J by 0 bases, with 12 bases between. This CDR3 has 16 amino acids. The CDR3 bases are TGTGCCAGCAGCCAAGGTGGACTCAGAGCTAACTATGGCTACACCTTC. Its protein product is CASSQGGLRANYGYTF.

Concerning this clonotype itself: One end of the junction does not line up with germline, which may come from a read error. The V call is TRBV11-2, the J call TRBJ2-1, with 13 bases identical to TRBD2. This CDR3 has 15 amino acids. From germline, CDR1 is SGHAT and CDR2 FQNNGV. Here the CDR3 reads CASSLTSGRVGEQSF. The CDR3 DNA reads TGTGCCAGCAGCTTAACTAGCGGGAGGGTGGGAGAGCAGTCCTTC.

This clonotype was recorded a few times. This rearrangement joins TRBV10-3 to TRBJ2-7; D is unresolved. The ends were cut back, 3 bases at V and 2 bases at J, with 11 bases in the middle. The length of the CDR3 is 14 residues. CDR1 and CDR2 from the germline V gene are ENHRY and SYGVKD. This CDR3 reads CAISETQPPYEQYF. The CDR3 DNA is TGTGCCATCAGTGAAACCCAGCCCCCCTACGAGCAGTACTTC.

This clonotype was detected ten times or more. This sequence joins TRBV4-3 and TRBJ2-2; 12 bases match TRBD1. The V gene end was trimmed by 5 bases and the J gene end by 4 bases; junction bases not matched to a gene: 11. There are 18 residues in the CDR3. Germline CDR1 and CDR2: LGHNA and YSLEER. The chain's CDR3 is CASSGAGDRGLGTGELFF. CDR3 coding DNA: TGCGCCAGCAGCGGTGCCGGGGACAGGGGGCTCGGCACCGGGGAGCTGTTTTTT.